This T cell receptor beta chain came from a study of blood T cell repertoires in COVID-19. Study summary: Specimens from acute and convalescent COVID-19 originated in the United States, Italy and Spain. From T cells, B-cell-depleted T cells, or PBMCs came the material, which was cDNA or gDNA.

Authors' processing steps: Amplification of reference gene primers provided the estimated nucleated cell counts. Clones were sequenced by immunoSEQ multiplex PCR, and TCRdb holds only the in-frame ones, with some missing. V, J and clone size are taken as reported in that table, and D and trimming were inferred from the DNA itself. Altogether about 74,000 clones are present, around 90% being singletons, with the ten largest covering 4.8%. The CDR3 spans 17 residues. From germline, CDR1 is SGHVS and CDR2 FQNEAQ. Germline trimming cut 0 bases from V and 6 bases from J; bases unmatched to any gene: 10. The V and J genes are TRBV7-8 and TRBJ1-2, with TRBD1 identical over 10 bases. Sequencing was done on a sample of peripheral blood. This clonotype was sampled from a woman aged 55-75 years with active COVID-19. The CDR3 spells CASSLAFPGTGVDGYTF. In DNA form, the CDR3 reads TGTGCCAGCAGCTTAGCGTTCCCCGGGACAGGGGTTGATGGCTACACCTTC.